This entry features one T cell receptor (beta chain) sequence. As yet, its antigen is unknown. The sample is drawn from a study of shared clonotypes between healthy human individuals. In the study overall: Contributing individuals were a couple of females and a few males aged 18 to 49. For every donor, three CD4 naive, three CD4 memory, two CD8 naive and one CD8 memory plates were used.

General study results and limits: It was expected that sequencing depth would affect clonotype sharing among donors. Several donors held about 5% of naive CD4 clonotypes in common.

Germline CDR1 SEHNR, CDR2 FQNEAQ (reference sequence). V shed 1 base and J shed 5 bases, with 11 bases lying between them. CDR3 length: 14 residues. As defined, naive CD8 cells were CD45RO-negative and positively selected for CCR7, with terminally differentiated effector memory CD45RA+ cells excluded. The data were produced by immunoSEQ multiplex PCR, yet TCRdb's version contains in-frame clones alone and is incomplete. This sample has 2 million or so clones, with 85% to 95% found just once. This clonotype was obtained from a man aged 18 to 30 in good health. Sequenced material: naive CD8+ T cells sorted from blood. The rearrangement links TRBV7-9 to TRBJ2-5, with D unresolved. CDR3 DNA sequence: TGTGCCAGCAGCTTAGTGGTAGGGCGGGAGACCCAGTACTTC. Its protein product is CASSLVVGRETQYF.